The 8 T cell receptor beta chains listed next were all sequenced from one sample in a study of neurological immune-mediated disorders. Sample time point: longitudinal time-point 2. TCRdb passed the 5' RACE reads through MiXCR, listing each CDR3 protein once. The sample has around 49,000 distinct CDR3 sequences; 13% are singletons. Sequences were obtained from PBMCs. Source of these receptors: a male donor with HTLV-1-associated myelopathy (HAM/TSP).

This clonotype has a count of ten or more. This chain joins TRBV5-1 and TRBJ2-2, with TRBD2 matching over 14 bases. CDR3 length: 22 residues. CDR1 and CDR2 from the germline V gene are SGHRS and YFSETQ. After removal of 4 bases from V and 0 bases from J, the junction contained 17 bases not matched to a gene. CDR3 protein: CASSPWTSGGPKLPSNTGELFF. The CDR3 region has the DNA TGCGCCAGCAGCCCCTGGACTAGCGGGGGGCCCAAACTTCCCTCGAACACCGGGGAGCTGTTTTTT.

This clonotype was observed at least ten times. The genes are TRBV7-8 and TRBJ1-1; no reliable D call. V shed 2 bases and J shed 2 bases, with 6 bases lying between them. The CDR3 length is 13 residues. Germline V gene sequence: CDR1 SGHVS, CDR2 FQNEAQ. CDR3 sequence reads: CASSLRANTEAFF. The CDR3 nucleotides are TGTGCCAGCAGCTTACGGGCCAACACTGAAGCTTTCTTT.

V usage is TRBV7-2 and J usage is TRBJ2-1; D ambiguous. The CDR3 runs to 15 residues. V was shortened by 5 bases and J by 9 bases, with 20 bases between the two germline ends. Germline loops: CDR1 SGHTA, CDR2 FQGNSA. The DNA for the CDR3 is TGTGCCAGCAGCCTCCTCGGCAGGAACTGGGGTGAGCAGTTCTTC. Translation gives CASSLLGRNWGEQFF.

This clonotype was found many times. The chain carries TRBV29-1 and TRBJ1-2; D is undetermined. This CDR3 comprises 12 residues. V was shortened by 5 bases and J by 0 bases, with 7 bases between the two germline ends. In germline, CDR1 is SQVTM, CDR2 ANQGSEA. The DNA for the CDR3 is TGCAGCGTTTACGGAGCTAACTATGGCTACACCTTC. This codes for CSVYGANYGYTF.

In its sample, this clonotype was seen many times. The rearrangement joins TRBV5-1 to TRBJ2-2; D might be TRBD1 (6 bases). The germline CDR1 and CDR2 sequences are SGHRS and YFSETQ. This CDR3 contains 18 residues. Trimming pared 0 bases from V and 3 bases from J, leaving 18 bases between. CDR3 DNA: TGCGCCAGCAGCTTGGAAGAAGGGACACTTCGGGACACCGGGGAGCTGTTTTTT. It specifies CASSLEEGTLRDTGELFF.

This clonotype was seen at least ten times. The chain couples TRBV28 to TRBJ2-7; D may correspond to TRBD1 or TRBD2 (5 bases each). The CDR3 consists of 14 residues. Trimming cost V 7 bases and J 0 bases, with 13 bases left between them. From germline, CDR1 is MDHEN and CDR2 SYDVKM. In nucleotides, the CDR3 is TGTGCCAGCACGGCTATGGGGGTCTCCTACGAGCAGTACTTC. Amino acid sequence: CASTAMGVSYEQYF.

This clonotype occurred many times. The CDR3 spells CASSLIQGPYNEQFF. Written as DNA, the CDR3 is TGTGCCAGCAGCTTAATACAGGGACCTTACAATGAGCAGTTCTTC. The chain couples TRBV11-2 to TRBJ2-1, with a possible D match to TRBD1 (6 bases). Germline loops: CDR1 SGHAT, CDR2 FQNNGV. This CDR3 is built from 15 residues. Between the trimmed V and J ends, which lost 2 bases and 4 bases, there was a span of 12 bases.

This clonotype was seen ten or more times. CDR3 bases: TGCGCCAGCAGCCTCAGGGGGCCGTTGAACACTGAAGCTTTCTTT. Its translation: CASSLRGPLNTEAFF. This sequence joins TRBV5-1 and TRBJ1-1; 8 bases line up with TRBD1. CDR1 and CDR2 (germline): SGHRS, YFSETQ. This CDR3 comprises 15 residues. Germline trimming cut 4 bases from V and 0 bases from J; bases unmatched to any gene: 5.